This TCR beta chain was documented in a study of CD8+ T cells in alopecia areata. Study-level background: Severity scoring for treated patients was based on the percentage of affected scalp area. Overall study results and limits: Scalp and blood retained many expanded lesional clones during tofacitinib. Especially in alopecia totalis/universalis, lesional scalp showed greater clonality than normal scalp did.

As the sequencing template, cDNA was produced by extracting RNA and reverse transcribing it. Some clones are missing from TCRdb's copy, which holds only in-frame ones; the method was immunoSEQ multiplex PCR. The sample holds some 170,000 clones; roughly 60% are singletons and the top ten take under 20%. Note on this clone: Its target is not known.

The treatment is: oral pan-JAK inhibitor, 5-10 mg twice daily. Obtained from alopecia areata patients were lesional scalp punch biopsies along with peripheral blood. CDR3 size: 12 residues. In germline, CDR1 is SQVTM, CDR2 ANQGSEA. V dropped 7 bases and J dropped 8; count of bases not matched to a gene: 5. The rearrangement joins TRBV29-1 to TRBJ1-6, with TRBD1 matching 7 bases. This specimen was CD4+ T cells sorted from blood, taken around week 55, from a patient treated with tofacitinib. The clonotype comes from a human donor with alopecia areata. The CDR3 sequence: CSARQGDSPLHF. The CDR3 coding sequence is TGCAGCGCCCGACAGGGTGATTCACCCCTCCACTTT.